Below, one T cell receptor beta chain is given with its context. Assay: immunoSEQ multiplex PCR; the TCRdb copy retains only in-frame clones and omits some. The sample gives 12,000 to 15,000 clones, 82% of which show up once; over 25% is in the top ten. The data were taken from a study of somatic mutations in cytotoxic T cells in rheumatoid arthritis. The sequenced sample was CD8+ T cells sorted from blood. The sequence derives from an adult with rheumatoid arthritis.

The CDR3, as DNA: TGTGCCAGCAGCTTAGGACAGAGACGCGATGAGCAGTTCTTC. Translated, it gives CASSLGQRRDEQFF. The chain joins TRBV28 to TRBJ2-1; a weak D match, TRBD1 (6 bases). The germline gives CDR1 MDHEN, CDR2 SYDVKM. The CDR3 covers 14 residues. The V gene lost 6 bases and the J gene lost 8 bases, with 17 bases spanning the gap.